These 20 T cell receptor beta chains share one sample of origin, sequenced in a study of T-cell reconstitution after alpha-beta-depleted transplantation in children. Unique molecular identifiers tagged the TCRbeta library. TCRdb re-derived calls from the PCR reads in MiXCR, one entry per CDR3 protein. The table includes hundreds of thousands of distinct CDR3 sequences, 15% to 20% detected once. The sample here was PBMCs from the stem cell graft donor, taken from the stem cell graft. These receptors all stem from a human donor who donated a stem cell graft to a child with acute myeloid leukemia.

This clonotype turned up a few times. For the CDR3, the DNA is TGCAGTGCCCTACCGGGACGAACCTTCTATGGCTACACCTTC. Amino acid sequence: CSALPGRTFYGYTF. The rearrangement links TRBV20-1 to TRBJ1-2; TRBD1 is a possible D gene (5 bases). Germline loops: CDR1 DFQATT, CDR2 SNEGSKA (reference sequence). Trimming pared 6 bases from V and 4 bases from J, leaving 18 bases between. The CDR3 has 14 residues.

This clonotype was counted many times. The V call is TRBV20-1, the J call TRBJ2-5; 12 bases fit TRBD2. Germline V CDR1 and CDR2: DFQATT, SNEGSKA (reference sequence). Germline trimming cut 6 bases from V and 5 bases from J; bases unmatched to any gene: 10. There are 15 residues in the CDR3. CDR3: CSANTLAGGRETQYF. In nucleotides, the CDR3 is TGCAGTGCCAACACCCTAGCGGGGGGGCGGGAGACCCAGTACTTC.

In its sample, this clonotype was seen a few times. The CDR3 nucleotides are TGCAGTGCTAGACGGGAAGTGGGGGGTCCAAATGAGCAGTTCTTC. Its translation is CSARREVGGPNEQFF. This sequence joins TRBV20-1 and TRBJ2-1; D is perhaps TRBD2 (6 bases). CDR3 length: 15 amino acids. The germline gives CDR1 DFQATT, CDR2 SNEGSKA (reference sequence). V was cut by 2 bases and J by 7 bases, with 18 bases left in between.

As to this clonotype: A read error may explain this, as a much larger clone is one base away. The CDR3 DNA reads TGTGCCAGCAGATCTCCGGGGCAGGGGGCTTGGGACTATGACTACACCTTC. Translated, it gives CASRSPGQGAWDYDYTF. This rearrangement joins TRBV6-1 to TRBJ1-2; 8 bases are shared with TRBD1. This CDR3 contains 17 residues. The germline V gene has CDR1 MNHNS and CDR2 SASEGT.

This clonotype was seen only a few times. The V call is TRBV15, the J call TRBJ1-5; the D is unclear. This CDR3 has 18 amino acids. The V gene's germline CDR1 is LNHNV and CDR2 YYDKDF (reference sequence). The ends were cut back, 0 bases at V and 0 bases at J, with 15 bases in the middle. The CDR3 DNA reads TGTGCCACCAGCAGAGATTCCCCTCAACTAGATAGCAATCAGCCCCAGCATTTT. Its protein product is CATSRDSPQLDSNQPQHF.

This clonotype was observed a few times. This chain links TRBV5-4 with TRBJ1-6; TRBD1 agrees at 10 bases. Trimming took 8 bases from V and 0 from J; bases not matched to a gene: 8. Looked up from germline, CDR1 is SGHNT and CDR2 is YYREEE (reference sequence). This CDR3 contains 17 residues. For the CDR3, the DNA is TGTGCCAGGCGGGACAGGGGCTTGAGCTCCTATAATTCACCCCTCCACTTT. It is translated as CARRDRGLSSYNSPLHF.

The chain couples TRBV9 to TRBJ1-2; D gene unclear. V lost 0 bases and J 3 bases, leaving 9 bases between the germline ends. CDR1 is SGDLS and CDR2 is YYNGEE in the germline V gene. This CDR3 has 14 amino acids. The CDR3 loop reads CASSVGVDYYGYTF. The CDR3 DNA reads as TGTGCCAGCAGCGTAGGGGTAGATTACTATGGCTACACCTTC.

The CDR3 is CASSLGVSPSEEQYF. CDR3 bases: TGTGCCAGCAGCTTAGGGGTTTCCCCCTCTGAGGAGCAGTACTTC. The chain has TRBV7-3 and TRBJ2-7; D call uncertain. Trimming removed 2 bases at V and 7 bases at J, with 18 bases between. CDR3 length: 15 residues. Germline-derived CDR1 and CDR2 are SGHTA and FQGTGA.

This clonotype appeared many times. The gene calls are TRBV20-1 and TRBJ1-2; possibly TRBD1 for D (5 bases). Germline lookup yields CDR1 DFQATT and CDR2 SNEGSKA (reference sequence). Deletions cut 4 bases from V and 5 bases from J, with 11 bases between. The CDR3 sequence is 12 residues long. DNA for the CDR3: TGCAGTGCTATAGATGGGGCTTATGGCTACACCTTC. Amino acids: CSAIDGAYGYTF.

This clonotype was recorded at least ten times. The chain combines TRBV5-5 with TRBJ1-1; D uncertain. The V gene lost 0 bases and the J gene lost 0 bases, with 12 bases spanning the gap. Germline CDR1 reads SGHKS; CDR2 reads YYEKEE (reference sequence). CDR3 length: 16 residues. In nucleotides, the CDR3 is TGTGCCAGCAGCTTGGCGGAGAAAACTATGAACACTGAAGCTTTCTTT. Translation gives CASSLAEKTMNTEAFF.

The rearrangement links TRBV11-2 to TRBJ2-3, with 8 bases matching TRBD2. CDR3 size: 13 residues. CDR1 SGHAT and CDR2 FQNNGV come from the germline V gene. Trimming at V came to 8 bases and at J to 5 bases, leaving 6 bases not matched to a gene. The CDR3 DNA sequence: TGTGCCAGCGGCGGGGGGCCTGTAGATACGCAGTATTTT. It is translated as CASGGGPVDTQYF.

This clonotype appeared many times. The rearrangement uses TRBV5-6 and TRBJ2-1; D gene unclear. This CDR3 has 14 amino acids. In germline, CDR1 is SGHDT, CDR2 YYEEEE. Trimming pared 3 bases from V and 6 bases from J, leaving 13 bases between. This CDR3 is CASSSINNVNEQFF. DNA of the CDR3: TGTGCCAGCAGCTCAATCAACAACGTCAATGAGCAGTTCTTC.

This clonotype was seen many times. The gene calls are TRBV20-1 and TRBJ2-7, with a possible D match to TRBD2 (5 bases). The V end lost 4 bases, the J end lost 0 bases, and 13 bases lay between the germline ends. Germline V CDR1 and CDR2: DFQATT, SNEGSKA (reference sequence). The CDR3 has 14 amino acids. CDR3 nucleotides: TGCAGTGCTACCCCAGTGGACTTCTCCTACGAGCAGTACTTC. Translating it yields CSATPVDFSYEQYF.

This clonotype was counted between two and nine times. The chain couples TRBV6-6 to TRBJ2-7, with D possibly being TRBD1 (6 bases). Looked up from germline, CDR1 is MNHNY and CDR2 is SVGAGI (reference sequence). Trimming left V 5 bases short and J 6 bases short, with 14 bases between. This CDR3 has 13 residues. The CDR3 loop reads CASSPPGQGEQYV. CDR3 coding DNA: TGTGCCAGCAGTCCGCCGGGACAAGGCGAGCAGTACGTC.

This clonotype was seen at least ten times. The V and J genes are TRBV4-1 and TRBJ1-2; the D gene is possibly TRBD1 (5 bases). This CDR3 region has 15 residues. Germline CDR1 is MGHRA and CDR2 is YSYEKL. V was cut by 1 base and J by 8 bases, with 17 bases left in between. The CDR3 coding sequence is TGCGCCAGCAGCCAAGGAGGGGATACGTCATTCGGCTACACCTTC. Translating gives CASSQGGDTSFGYTF.

This clonotype was seen ten or more times. The rearrangement joins TRBV20-1 to TRBJ2-7; D not certain. The germline V gene encodes CDR1 DFQATT and CDR2 SNEGSKA (reference sequence). Trimming left V 3 bases short and J 4 bases short, with 10 bases between. The CDR3 length is 12 residues. The CDR3 DNA reads as TGCAGTGCTAGGAGGACCGAATACGAGCAGTACGTC. Residues: CSARRTEYEQYV.

This clonotype has only a few counts. The rearrangement links TRBV6-1 to TRBJ1-5, with 7 bases identical to TRBD1. The CDR3 is 14 amino acids. V lost 6 bases to trimming and J lost 7 bases; unmatched junction nucleotides: 9. Looked up from germline, CDR1 is MNHNS and CDR2 is SASEGT. CDR3 in DNA: TGTGCCAGCAGCCGAAGGGGGCCGGGGCAGCCCCAGCATTTT. It is translated as CASSRRGPGQPQHF.

In its sample, this clonotype was seen a few times. This rearrangement joins TRBV20-1 to TRBJ1-2; tentatively, D is TRBD1 (6 bases). V lost 0 bases and J lost 8, with 16 bases in between. The CDR3 spans 14 residues. CDR1 and CDR2 (germline): DFQATT, SNEGSKA (reference sequence). In DNA, the CDR3 is TGCAGTGCTAGAGAGTCCAGGGGAAATTGGGGCTACACCTTC. Translated, it gives CSARESRGNWGYTF.

This clonotype occurred many times. The chain combines TRBV29-1 with TRBJ2-3, with TRBD1 identical over 7 bases. V shed 7 bases, J shed 2 bases, and the junction held 6 bases outside the gene matches. CDR1 SQVTM and CDR2 ANQGSEA come from the germline V gene. This CDR3 spans 13 amino acids. The CDR3: CSERQGNTDTQYF. The CDR3 DNA sequence: TGCAGCGAGCGACAGGGTAACACAGATACGCAGTATTTT.

This clonotype was recorded a few times. The chain carries TRBV5-1 and TRBJ2-2; TRBD2 matches 7 bases. Germline CDR1 and CDR2: SGHRS and YFSETQ. Unmatched junction bases numbered 5, after V lost 2 bases and J lost 1 base. The CDR3 totals 16 residues. The CDR3 is CASSLGRGGNTGELFF. The CDR3 DNA reads TGCGCCAGCAGCTTAGGTCGCGGGGGGAACACCGGGGAGCTGTTTTTT.